This is a list of T cell receptor beta chains from one sample in a study of high-grade serous ovarian cancer treatment subgroups. TCRdb keeps only in-frame clones here, not all; method: immunoSEQ multiplex PCR. The table includes roughly 29,000 clones, around 80% detected once. The sample was tumor tissue. Source of these receptors: a human donor with high-grade serous ovarian cancer. CDR3s include the opening cysteine and the closing phenylalanine or tryptophan.

v_gene	j_gene	CDR3aa
TRBV7-2	TRBJ1-5	CASSLVTGDSNQPQHF
TRBV30	TRBJ2-3	CAWSGPGLDTDTQYF
TRBV4-1	TRBJ2-7	CASSQWGGIYEQYF
TRBV28	TRBJ1-1	CASSPLPGARRVAEAFF
TRBV6-6	TRBJ1-1	CASEGRNTEAFF
TRBV15	TRBJ2-2	CATSRDPTGLTGELFF
TRBV2	TRBJ2-7	CASSLGRDSYEQYF
TRBV10-1	TRBJ2-1	CASSDRTLLNVNEQFF
TRBV27	TRBJ1-1	CASSLSGNAMNTEAFF
TRBV19	TRBJ1-1	CASSIDRGGTEAFF
TRBV29-1	TRBJ2-1	CSVAGLWAASGRAGEQFF
TRBV7-9	TRBJ1-1	CASSPRGHPNTEAFF
TRBV6-1	TRBJ2-7	CASSDLGQTYEQYF
TRBV19	TRBJ1-2	CASSIELGRGYGYTF
TRBV18	TRBJ2-7	CASSPLGYEQYF
TRBV13	TRBJ2-5	CASSLRLAGNQETQYF
TRBV19	TRBJ1-4	CASSIGTANEKLFF
TRBV6-5	TRBJ1-2	CASSYFRDGEDYGYTF
TRBV5-1	TRBJ2-3	CASSNGQWGTDTQYF
TRBV27	TRBJ2-7	CASRWGTTANYEQYF
TRBV29-1	TRBJ1-3	CSVVGGGLPGNTIYF
TRBV5-6	TRBJ1-1	CASSWSTRGGTEAFF
TRBV19	TRBJ2-5	CASQLDPRLQETQYF
TRBV7-7	TRBJ2-2	CASSLTGNTGELFF
TRBV5-1	TRBJ1-1	CASSSGSTTMNTEAFF
TRBV27	TRBJ2-1	CASRREAYNEQFF
TRBV4-2	TRBJ2-1	CASSQDPSGGNEQFF